The 25 T cell receptor beta chains given below trace back to one sample, sequenced in a study of vaccination and CD4 T cells after COVID-19. These receptors' antigens are unknown. The Oncomine TCR Beta short-read assay was what sequenced the DNA obtained from cultured CD4+ T cells. TCRdb passed the PCR reads through MiXCR, listing each CDR3 protein once. This sample carries tens of thousands of distinct CDR3 sequences, 40% to 50% of them seen once, and the ten largest clones take roughly 9%. The treatment was: approximately 10-day PBMC culture with coronavirus spike peptide pools or control peptides (ViraFEST assay). Sequenced material: CD4+ T cells from blood, cultured in vitro. Receptors originate from a human donor who had recovered from COVID-19.

The chain uses TRBV19 and TRBJ2-7; 9 bases are shared with TRBD1. CDR3 length: 13 amino acids. Germline CDR1 reads LNHDA; CDR2 reads SQIVND (reference sequence). The trim removed 7 bases at V and 6 bases at J, leaving 7 bases unmatched. CDR3 bases: TGTGCCAGTATGGGACAGGGTCGTCTCGAGCAGTACTTC. As protein: CASMGQGRLEQYF.

The V gene is TRBV20-1, the J gene TRBJ1-2; D uncertain. Germline V lookup: CDR1 DFQATT, CDR2 SNEGSKA (reference sequence). The V end was cut by 0 bases, the J end by 8 bases, with 10 bases between. The CDR3 sequence is 12 residues long. The CDR3 region has the DNA TGCAGTGCTAGAGAGGCGGGGTACGGCTACACCTTC. The encoded protein is CSAREAGYGYTF.

This clonotype was found a few times. The chain uses TRBV2 and TRBJ1-4; maybe TRBD1 (5 bases). CDR3 length: 14 amino acids. Trimming cost V 7 bases and J 8 bases, with 17 bases left between them. Per the germline V gene, CDR1 is SNHLY and CDR2 is FYNNEI. CDR3 in amino acids: CASTLGGEREKLFF. The CDR3 DNA is TGTGCCAGCACCCTCGGGGGGGAGCGGGAAAAACTGTTTTTT.

The chain combines TRBV19 with TRBJ1-5; D gene unclear. V shed 2 bases and J shed 0 bases, with 8 bases lying between them. Germline V gene data show CDR1 as LNHDA and CDR2 as SQIVND (reference sequence). There are 15 residues in the CDR3. The CDR3 region is CASSINSFSNQPQHF. CDR3 sequence (DNA): TGTGCCAGTAGTATAAACAGTTTTAGCAATCAGCCCCAGCATTTT.

V is TRBV27 and J is TRBJ2-3, with no clear D. Germline V gives CDR1 MNHEY, CDR2 SMNVEV (reference sequence). V lost 4 bases, J lost 4 bases, and 9 bases lay in between. This CDR3 comprises 13 residues. The CDR3 DNA is TGTGCCAGCAGTTCCGCTGGGGCAGATACGCAGTATTTT. Its translation is CASSSAGADTQYF.

This clonotype was found once. The V and J genes are TRBV10-1 and TRBJ2-1, with TRBD2 matching 10 bases. Germline V CDR1 and CDR2: WNHNN, SYGVQD (reference sequence). With V trimmed by 2 bases and J by 10 bases, 8 bases remained unmatched. The CDR3 is 15 residues long. Here the CDR3 reads CASSEGASGGQEQFF. The CDR3 nucleotides read TGCGCCAGCAGTGAGGGGGCTAGCGGGGGACAGGAGCAGTTCTTC.

The V gene is TRBV12-3 or TRBV12-4, the J gene TRBJ2-2, with TRBD2 matching 9 bases. The CDR3 is 15 amino acids. V dropped 7 bases and J dropped 4; count of bases not matched to a gene: 7. In DNA form, the CDR3 reads TGTGCCAGCACCCGGCCTAGCGGGACCACCGGGGAGCTGTTTTTT. As protein: CASTRPSGTTGELFF.

V is TRBV12-3 or TRBV12-4 and J is TRBJ1-2; no firm D call. V lost 5 bases to trimming and J lost 7 bases, with 17 bases between them. The CDR3 loop spans 14 amino acids. The CDR3 DNA follows: TGTGCCAGCAGTCAAACCACGGACCCAGGTGGCTACACCTTC. Protein: CASSQTTDPGGYTF.

The table lists this clonotype with a count of one. The chain is built from TRBV5-4 and TRBJ2-3; TRBD1 agrees at 8 bases. The CDR3 length is 14 residues. The J segment lost 3 bases and the V segment lost 9 bases, leaving 9 bases of the junction unmatched. Germline V gives CDR1 SGHNT, CDR2 YYREEE (reference sequence). The CDR3 protein is CATQGGQETDTQYF. For the CDR3, the DNA is TGTGCCACCCAGGGGGGACAGGAGACAGATACGCAGTATTTT.

The rearrangement links TRBV7-9 to TRBJ2-1; 9 nucleotides align to TRBD2. This CDR3 region has 15 residues. The ends lost 1 base at V and 5 bases at J; junction bases unmatched: 3. Germline lookup yields CDR1 SEHNR and CDR2 FQNEAQ (reference sequence). CDR3 DNA sequence: TGTGCCAGCAGCTTAGGACTAGCGGAGAACAATGAGCAGTTCTTC. Translated, it gives CASSLGLAENNEQFF.

J is TRBJ1-1 and V is TRBV2; D is ambiguous. Trimming removed 7 bases at V and 0 bases at J, with 6 bases between. The V gene's germline CDR1 is SNHLY and CDR2 FYNNEI. This CDR3 spans 12 amino acids. The CDR3 region has the DNA TGTGCCAGCATCGGGTTGAACACTGAAGCTTTCTTT. Residues: CASIGLNTEAFF.

This chain uses TRBV7-3 with TRBJ2-6; a weak D match, TRBD1 (6 bases). Germline CDR1 is SGHTA and CDR2 is FQGTGA. V lost 4 bases, J lost 3 bases, and 19 bases lay in between. The CDR3 covers 18 residues. CDR3 bases: TGTGCCAGCAGCTCCTTCCCGGGGACACTATTTGGGGCCAACGTCCTGACTTTC. It is translated as CASSSFPGTLFGANVLTF.

The V call is TRBV6-1, the J call TRBJ2-1; D unresolved. The CDR3 covers 14 residues. V dropped 6 bases and J dropped 0 bases, with 9 bases sitting between them. Germline V gives CDR1 MNHNS, CDR2 SASEGT. CDR3 loop: CASRWTDSYNEQFF. The CDR3 bases are TGTGCCAGCAGATGGACGGACTCCTACAATGAGCAGTTCTTC.

This clonotype has only a few counts. The chain combines TRBV7-9 with TRBJ1-3; D unresolved. CDR1 SEHNR and CDR2 FQNEAQ come from the germline V gene (reference sequence). Trimming removed 3 bases at V and 4 bases at J, with 4 bases between. This CDR3 has 12 amino acids. The CDR3 spells CASSLQGNTIYF. DNA of the CDR3: TGTGCCAGCAGCTTGCAGGGAAACACCATATATTTT.

This clonotype showed up just a few times. This chain connects TRBV20-1 to TRBJ2-1; no definite D call. Per germline, CDR1 DFQATT and CDR2 SNEGSKA (reference sequence). The length of the CDR3 is 15 residues. V was clipped by 5 bases and J by 8 bases, with 22 bases between them. CDR3 residues: CSAPPIISSNHEQFF. The CDR3, as DNA: TGCAGTGCTCCTCCAATTATATCTAGTAACCATGAGCAGTTCTTC.

The genes are TRBV5-1 and TRBJ2-4, with 10 bases that match TRBD1. Germline loops: CDR1 SGHRS, CDR2 YFSETQ. This CDR3 spans 14 amino acids. J lost 10 bases, V lost 0 bases, and 4 bases had no gene match. The CDR3 region is CASSLGTGGLIQYF. The DNA for the CDR3 is TGCGCCAGCAGCTTGGGGACAGGGGGACTTATTCAGTACTTC.

The genes are TRBV5-4 and TRBJ1-2; TRBD1 matches 7 bases. The CDR3 is made up of 15 amino acids. Germline V gene sequence: CDR1 SGHNT, CDR2 YYREEE (reference sequence). J was trimmed by 0 bases and V by 0 bases; bases with no gene match: 2. The CDR3: CASSLEGQSNYGYTF. CDR3 bases: TGTGCCAGCAGCTTGGAGGGACAGTCTAACTATGGCTACACCTTC.

The CDR3 region is CASSNGREANQPQHF. CDR3 bases: TGTGCCAGCTCAAACGGGCGGGAGGCCAATCAGCCCCAGCATTTT. The chain couples TRBV27 to TRBJ1-5; D not resolved. In germline, CDR1 is MNHEY, CDR2 SMNVEV (reference sequence). V was shortened by 8 bases and J by 3 bases, with 17 bases between the two germline ends. The CDR3 is 15 amino acids.

CDR3: CASSVLAGGAAYEQYF. The CDR3 DNA is TGTGCCAGCAGCGTACTAGCGGGAGGGGCCGCCTACGAGCAGTACTTC. The V and J genes are TRBV7-2 and TRBJ2-7, with 13 bases identical to TRBD2. Germline trimming cut 5 bases from V and 2 bases from J; bases unmatched to any gene: 6. There are 16 residues in the CDR3. Germline V lookup: CDR1 SGHTA, CDR2 FQGNSA. Combining the CDR3 with reference TRBV7-2 and TRBJ2-7 gives the whole variable domain GAGVSQSPSNKVTEKGKDVELRCDPISGHTALYWYRQSLGQGLEFLIYFQGNSAPDKSGLPSDRFSAERTGGSVSTLTIQRTQQEDSAVYLCASSVLAGGAAYEQYFGPGTRLTVT.

This chain uses TRBV20-1 with TRBJ2-2, with D unclear. Trimming pared 5 bases from V and 6 bases from J, leaving 10 bases between. CDR1 is DFQATT and CDR2 is SNEGSKA in the germline V gene (reference sequence). CDR3 length: 12 residues. The CDR3: CSASLVSGELFF. The CDR3 DNA reads as TGCAGTGCTTCCCTAGTTTCCGGGGAGCTGTTTTTT.

The chain links TRBV28 to TRBJ1-4, with TRBD1 identical over 9 bases. Losses at the gene ends were 10 bases for V and 6 bases for J; bases not matched to a gene: 9. Germline loops: CDR1 MDHEN, CDR2 SYDVKM. The CDR3 is made up of 14 amino acids. In DNA, the CDR3 is TGTGCCACCGCCCCAGGGACAGGGTATGAAAAACTGTTTTTT. This translates into CATAPGTGYEKLFF.

The chain has TRBV6-1 and TRBJ1-1, with D possibly matching TRBD1 (5 bases). The CDR3 contains 11 residues. Germline V gene lookup returns CDR1 MNHNS and CDR2 SASEGT. Trimming took 8 bases from V and 8 from J, leaving 12 bases between them. The CDR3 protein is CASVGGIEAFF. CDR3 DNA sequence: TGTGCCAGCGTGGGGGGTATCGAAGCTTTCTTT.

This clonotype has more than one count but fewer than ten. CDR3: CATRDGTVNTEAFF. The CDR3 DNA reads TGTGCCACCAGGGACGGGACGGTGAACACTGAAGCTTTCTTT. The gene calls are TRBV24-1 and TRBJ1-1; D perhaps matches TRBD1 (5 bases). V dropped 7 bases and J dropped 0 bases, with 11 bases sitting between them. Germline CDR1 is KGHDR and CDR2 is SFDVKD. The CDR3 is 14 residues long.

The CDR3 DNA reads TGTGCCAGCAGTGACAGCAAGGGTCGCTCCTACAATGAGCAGTTCTTC. This translates into CASSDSKGRSYNEQFF. The J gene is TRBJ2-1, the V gene TRBV6-4; no definite D call. CDR1 MRHNA and CDR2 SNTAGT come from the germline V gene. The CDR3 totals 16 residues. Deletions cut 2 bases from V and 0 bases from J, with 11 bases between.

This clonotype was observed a handful of times. As DNA, the CDR3 is TGTGCCAGTAGTATGGTCGGAGAAAGGGATCGAGGCACTGAAGCTTTCTTT. Protein: CASSMVGERDRGTEAFF. This chain joins TRBV19 and TRBJ1-1; D is ambiguous. V was shortened by 3 bases and J by 4 bases, with 21 bases between the two germline ends. The CDR3 is 17 amino acids. Germline lookup yields CDR1 LNHDA and CDR2 SQIVND (reference sequence).